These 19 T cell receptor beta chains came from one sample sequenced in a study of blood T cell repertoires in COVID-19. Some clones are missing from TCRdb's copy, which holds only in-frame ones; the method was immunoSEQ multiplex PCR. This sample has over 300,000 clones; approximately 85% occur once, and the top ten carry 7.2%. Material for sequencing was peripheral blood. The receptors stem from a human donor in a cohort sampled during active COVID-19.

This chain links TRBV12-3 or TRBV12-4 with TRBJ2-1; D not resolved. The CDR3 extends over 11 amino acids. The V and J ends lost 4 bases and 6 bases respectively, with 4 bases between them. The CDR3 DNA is TGTGCCAGCAGTTCACTCAATGAGCAGTTCTTC. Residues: CASSSLNEQFF.

CDR3 bases: TGTGCCAGCAGTCGACAGGGGGCGCTAAATGAAAAACTGTTTTTT. As protein: CASSRQGALNEKLFF. The chain links TRBV27 to TRBJ1-4, with 10 bases that match TRBD1. With 5 bases clipped from V and 5 bases from J, the junction kept 5 bases outside the gene matches. The CDR3 totals 15 residues. The germline gives CDR1 MNHEY, CDR2 SMNVEV (reference sequence). The variable domain in full, with the rest retrieved from reference TRBV27 and TRBJ1-4, is EAQVTQNPRYLITVTGKKLTVTCSQNMNHEYMSWYRQDPGLGLRQIYYSMNVEVTDKGDVPEGYKVSRKEKRNFPLILESPSPNQTSLYFCASSRQGALNEKLFFGSGTQLSVL.

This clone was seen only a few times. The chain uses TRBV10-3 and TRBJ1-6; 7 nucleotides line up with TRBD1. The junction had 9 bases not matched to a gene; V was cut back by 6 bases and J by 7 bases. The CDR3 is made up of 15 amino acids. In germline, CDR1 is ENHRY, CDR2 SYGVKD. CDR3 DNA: TGTGCCATCAGATGGACAGGTTCGGACAATTCACCCCTCCACTTT. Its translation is CAIRWTGSDNSPLHF.

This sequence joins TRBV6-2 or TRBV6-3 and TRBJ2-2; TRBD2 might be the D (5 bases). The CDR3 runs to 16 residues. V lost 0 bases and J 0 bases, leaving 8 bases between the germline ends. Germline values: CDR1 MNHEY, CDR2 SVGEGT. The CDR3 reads CASSYSASSNTGELFF. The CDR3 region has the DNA TGTGCCAGCAGTTACTCGGCTAGCTCGAACACCGGGGAGCTGTTTTTT.

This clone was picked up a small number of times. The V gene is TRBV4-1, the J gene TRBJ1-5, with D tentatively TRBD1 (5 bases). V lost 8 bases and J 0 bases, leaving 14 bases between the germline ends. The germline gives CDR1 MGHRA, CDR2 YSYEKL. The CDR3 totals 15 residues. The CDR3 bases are TGCGCCAGCGCACTATCAGGGCATAGCAATCAGCCCCAGCATTTT. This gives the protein CASALSGHSNQPQHF.

CDR3 sequence: CASTKGPAGARQETQYF. For the CDR3, the DNA is TGTGCCAGCACGAAGGGACCCGCGGGGGCCAGGCAAGAGACCCAGTACTTC. V and J are TRBV7-3 and TRBJ2-5, with TRBD2 as a possible D gene (7 bases). The CDR3 totals 17 residues. The germline V and J ends were trimmed by 7 bases and 2 bases, with 23 bases remaining between them. CDR1 is SGHTA, CDR2 FQGTGA, per germline.

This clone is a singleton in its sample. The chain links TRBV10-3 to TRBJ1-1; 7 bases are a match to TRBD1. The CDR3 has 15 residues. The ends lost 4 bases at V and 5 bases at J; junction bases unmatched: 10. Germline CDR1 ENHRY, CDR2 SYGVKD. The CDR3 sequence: CAISGGRGFETEAFF. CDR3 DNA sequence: TGTGCCATCAGTGGAGGCAGGGGGTTTGAAACTGAAGCTTTCTTT.

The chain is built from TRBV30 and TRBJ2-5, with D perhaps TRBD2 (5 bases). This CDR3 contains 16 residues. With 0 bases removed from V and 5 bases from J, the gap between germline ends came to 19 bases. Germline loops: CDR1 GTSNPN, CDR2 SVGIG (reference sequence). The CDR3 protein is CAWSVSPHEGWETQYF. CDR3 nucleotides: TGTGCCTGGAGTGTGTCCCCACACGAGGGTTGGGAGACCCAGTACTTC.

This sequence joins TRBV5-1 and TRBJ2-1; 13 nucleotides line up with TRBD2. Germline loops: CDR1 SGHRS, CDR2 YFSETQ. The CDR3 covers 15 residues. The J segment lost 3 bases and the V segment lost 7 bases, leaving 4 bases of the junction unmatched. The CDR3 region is CASCTSGGGYNEQFF. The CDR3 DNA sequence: TGCGCCAGCTGTACTAGCGGGGGGGGCTACAATGAGCAGTTCTTC. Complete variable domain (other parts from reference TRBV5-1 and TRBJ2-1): KAGVTQTPRYLIKTRGQQVTLSCSPISGHRSVSWYQQTPGQGLQFLFEYFSETQRNKGNFPGRFSGRQFSNSRSEMNVSTLELGDSALYLCASCTSGGGYNEQFFGPGTRLTVL.

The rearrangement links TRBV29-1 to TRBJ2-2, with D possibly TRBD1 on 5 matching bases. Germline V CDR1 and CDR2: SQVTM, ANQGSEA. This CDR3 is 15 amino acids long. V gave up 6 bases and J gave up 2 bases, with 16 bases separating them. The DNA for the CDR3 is TGCAGCGTCCCCGGTCCAGGGCCTAACACCGGGGAGCTGTTTTTT. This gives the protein CSVPGPGPNTGELFF.

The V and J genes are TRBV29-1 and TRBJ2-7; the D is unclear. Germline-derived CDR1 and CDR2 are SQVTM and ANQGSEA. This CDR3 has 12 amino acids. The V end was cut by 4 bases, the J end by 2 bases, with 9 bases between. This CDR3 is CSVASRAYEQYF. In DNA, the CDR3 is TGCAGCGTTGCGTCTAGAGCCTACGAGCAGTACTTC.

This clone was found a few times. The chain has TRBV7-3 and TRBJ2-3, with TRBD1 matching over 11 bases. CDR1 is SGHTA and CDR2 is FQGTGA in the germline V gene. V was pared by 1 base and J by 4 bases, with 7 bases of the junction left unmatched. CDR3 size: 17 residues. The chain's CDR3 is CASSLKGTGGVADTQYF. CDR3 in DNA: TGTGCCAGCAGCTTAAAGGGGACAGGGGGTGTAGCAGATACGCAGTATTTT.

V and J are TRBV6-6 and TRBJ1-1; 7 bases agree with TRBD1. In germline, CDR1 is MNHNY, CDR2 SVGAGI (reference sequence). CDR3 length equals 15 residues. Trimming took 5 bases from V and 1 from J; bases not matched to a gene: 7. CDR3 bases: TGTGCCAGCAGTACCCGGGACAGTGGGAACACTGAAGCTTTCTTT. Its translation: CASSTRDSGNTEAFF.

CDR3 coding DNA: TGTGCCAGCGTAGGACTAGCGGACTACGAGCAGTACTTC. Translated: CASVGLADYEQYF. The chain combines TRBV2 with TRBJ2-7; TRBD2 matches 10 bases. CDR1 is SNHLY, CDR2 FYNNEI, per germline. J gave up 3 bases and V 8 bases, and 4 bases lay outside the gene matches. The length of the CDR3 is 13 residues.

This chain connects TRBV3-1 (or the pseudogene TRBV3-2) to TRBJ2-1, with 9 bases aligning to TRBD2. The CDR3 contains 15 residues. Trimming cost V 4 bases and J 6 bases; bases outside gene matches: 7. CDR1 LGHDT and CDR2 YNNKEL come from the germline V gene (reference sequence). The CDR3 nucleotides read TGTGCCAGCAGCCCCTCGACTAGCGGCGGCAATGAGCAGTTCTTC. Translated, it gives CASSPSTSGGNEQFF.

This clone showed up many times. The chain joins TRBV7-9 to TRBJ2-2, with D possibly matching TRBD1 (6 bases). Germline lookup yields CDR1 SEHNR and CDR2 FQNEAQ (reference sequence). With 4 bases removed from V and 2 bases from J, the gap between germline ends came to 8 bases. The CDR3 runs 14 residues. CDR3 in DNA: TGTGCCAGCAGCTCCAGGGGTAACACCGGGGAGCTGTTTTTT. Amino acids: CASSSRGNTGELFF.

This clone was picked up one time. Here the CDR3 reads CASSEYVSGGAWAEQFF. The CDR3 region has the DNA TGTGCCAGCAGTGAATATGTTAGCGGGGGGGCTTGGGCTGAGCAGTTCTTC. The rearrangement joins TRBV25-1 to TRBJ2-1, with 11 bases identical to TRBD2. CDR1 and CDR2 from the germline V gene are MGHDK and SYGVNS. V lost 0 bases and J lost 9; bases outside the gene matches: 10. There are 17 residues in the CDR3.

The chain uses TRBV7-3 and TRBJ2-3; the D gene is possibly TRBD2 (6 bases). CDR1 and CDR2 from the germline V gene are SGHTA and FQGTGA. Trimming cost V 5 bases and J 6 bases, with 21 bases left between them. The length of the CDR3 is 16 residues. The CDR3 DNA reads TGTGCCAGCAGCCGACCCCTGGTGGCGGGGATGGATACGCAGTATTTT. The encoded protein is CASSRPLVAGMDTQYF.

The CDR3 DNA reads as TGTGCCTCCGGGACAGGGTCCCACGAGCAGTACTTC. Residues: CASGTGSHEQYF. The chain joins TRBV9 to TRBJ2-7; TRBD1 aligns across 9 bases. Germline assignment: CDR1 SGDLS and CDR2 YYNGEE. V dropped 10 bases and J dropped 5; count of bases not matched to a gene: 7. This CDR3 is built from 12 residues.